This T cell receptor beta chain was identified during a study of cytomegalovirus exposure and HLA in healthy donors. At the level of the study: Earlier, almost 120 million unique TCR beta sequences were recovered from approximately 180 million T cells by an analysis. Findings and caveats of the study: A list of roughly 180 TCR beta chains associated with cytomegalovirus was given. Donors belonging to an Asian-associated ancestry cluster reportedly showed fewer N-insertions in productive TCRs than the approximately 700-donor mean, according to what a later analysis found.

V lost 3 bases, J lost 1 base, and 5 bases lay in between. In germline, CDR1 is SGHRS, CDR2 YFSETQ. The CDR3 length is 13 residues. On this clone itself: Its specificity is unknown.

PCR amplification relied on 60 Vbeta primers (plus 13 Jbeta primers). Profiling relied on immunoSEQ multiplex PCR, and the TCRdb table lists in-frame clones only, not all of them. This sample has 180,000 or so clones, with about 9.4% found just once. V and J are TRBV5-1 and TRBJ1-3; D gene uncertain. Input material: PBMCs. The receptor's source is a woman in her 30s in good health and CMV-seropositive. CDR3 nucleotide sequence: TGCGCCAGCAGCTCCTATTCTGGAAACACCATATATTTT. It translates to CASSSYSGNTIYF.